This T cell receptor beta chain is from a study of T-cell reconstitution after alpha-beta-depleted transplantation in children. Losses at the gene ends were 2 bases for V and 5 bases for J; bases not matched to a gene: 3. Germline V gene lookup returns CDR1 SGHTA and CDR2 FQGTGA. CDR3 length: 14 residues. Study findings and constraints: By one year post-transplant, T-cell counts and diversity largely arose from T cells that were newly produced. By about two months after transplant, alpha-beta T cells reportedly arose from several hundred graft clones that had expanded.

Library preparation (for TCRbeta) was performed with unique molecular identifiers. Via MiXCR, TCRdb re-called the PCR reads, giving one row per CDR3 protein. The repertoire holds 250,000 to 400,000 distinct CDR3 sequences, around 25% seen once, with about a tenth in the top ten. As concerns this clonotype: Its antigen is undetermined.

The V call is TRBV7-3, the J call TRBJ2-1; 7 bases match TRBD2. This clonotype originated in a male patient younger than 18 who had a stem cell transplant for acute lymphoblastic leukemia, so the T cells may come from the graft donor. The sequences come from PBMCs, mostly from graft donor cells, collected 180 days after TCRalphabeta/CD19-depleted stem cell transplant. In DNA form, the CDR3 reads TGTGCCAGCAGCTTACGGACTAGAGACAATGAGCAGTTCTTC. Amino acid sequence: CASSLRTRDNEQFF. Full variable domain (missing parts from reference TRBV7-3 and TRBJ2-1): GAGVSQTPSNKVTEKGKYVELRCDPISGHTALYWYRQSLGQGPEFLIYFQGTGAADDSGLPNDRFFAVRPEGSVSTLKIQRTERGDSAVYLCASSLRTRDNEQFFGPGTRLTVL.